The following is a TCR beta chain sequence with its context. This record belongs to a study of OX40 agonist ivuxolimab in advanced cancers. The protocol was immunoSEQ multiplex PCR, while the TCRdb copy is restricted to in-frame clones and leaves out a portion. Of some 57,000 clones in the sample, 85% to 90% were seen once. V lost 7 bases and J lost 2, with 12 bases in between. Germline V lookup: CDR1 LNHDA, CDR2 SQIVND (reference sequence). This CDR3 contains 14 residues. This specimen consisted of CD4+ or CD8+ T cells sorted from blood, obtained in a trial of the OX40 agonist ivuxolimab. The chain links TRBV19 to TRBJ2-4; D is ambiguous. This sequence originates from an adult with an advanced solid tumor such as melanoma, head and neck, liver or kidney cancer. The DNA of the CDR3 is TGTGCCAGTACCCCTGAGAGCCCCAAAAACATTCAGTACTTC. The encoded protein is CASTPESPKNIQYF.